This TCR beta chain comes out of a study of shared clonotypes between healthy human individuals. Whole-study findings and limits: Large sequencing depth failed to make sorted-subset sequencing complete, rarefaction showed. The small donor group covered limited genetic and exposure diversity.

Trimming took off 4 bases at V and 7 bases at J, with 13 bases between the two ends. The CDR3 is made up of 13 amino acids. Germline V gene lookup returns CDR1 MDHEN and CDR2 SYDVKM. Only a few counts were recorded for this clone. The antigen is not known. Recent vaccinations or acute infections were absent in the healthy HIV-negative adult donors. Execution of the assay was at deep level. Some clones are missing from TCRdb's copy, which holds only in-frame ones; the method was immunoSEQ multiplex PCR. The repertoire holds about 2.4 million clones, with approximately 90% as singletons. The receptor comes from a man younger than 35 in good health. The sample taken for sequencing was naive CD4+ T cells sorted from blood. Sample subset: CD45RA+ positively selected. The gene calls are TRBV28 and TRBJ1-2; D ambiguous. Here the CDR3 DNA reads TGTGCCAGCAGTTCTGGTTATAAGGCTGGCTACACCTTC. This translates into CASSSGYKAGYTF.